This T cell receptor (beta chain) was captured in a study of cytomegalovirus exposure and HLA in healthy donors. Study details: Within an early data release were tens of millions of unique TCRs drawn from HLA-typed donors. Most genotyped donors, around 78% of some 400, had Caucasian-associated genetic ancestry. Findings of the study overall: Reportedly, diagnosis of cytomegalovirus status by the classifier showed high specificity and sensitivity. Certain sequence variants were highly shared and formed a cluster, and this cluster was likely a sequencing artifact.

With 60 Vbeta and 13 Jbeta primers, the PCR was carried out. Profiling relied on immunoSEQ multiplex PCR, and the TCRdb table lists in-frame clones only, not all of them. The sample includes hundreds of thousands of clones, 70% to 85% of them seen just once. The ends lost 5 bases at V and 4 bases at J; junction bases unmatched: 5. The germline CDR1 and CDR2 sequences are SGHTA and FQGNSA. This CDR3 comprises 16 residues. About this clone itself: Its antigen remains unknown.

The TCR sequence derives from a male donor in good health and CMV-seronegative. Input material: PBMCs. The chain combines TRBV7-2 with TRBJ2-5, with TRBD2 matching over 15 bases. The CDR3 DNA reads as TGTGCCAGCAGCCGGGGACTAGCGGGAGGTCGAGAGACCCAGTACTTC. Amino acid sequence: CASSRGLAGGRETQYF.